Below, 25 T cell receptor beta chains from the same sample are listed, as sequenced in a study of shared clonotypes between healthy human individuals (dated by TCRdb to 2018 to 2021). Receptor amplification or capture employed the immunoSEQ multiplex PCR assay. TCRdb mirrors the immuneACCESS table, restricted to in-frame sequences. Some clones are absent from its copies; in checked studies, under half trace to an unresolved V gene, and the reason for the others is unknown. The sample records 2 million to 2.5 million clones, roughly 94% of which are singletons. The ten most abundant clones make up more than 0.1% of the sample. The sample was naive CD4+ T cells sorted from blood. Explained via the paper, the cell subset or site label denotes: CD45RA+ positively selected. All receptors derive from a man aged 18 to 29 in good health.

This rearrangement joins TRBV2 to TRBJ2-5; 11 bases agree with TRBD2. The CDR3 length is 15 residues. J was trimmed by 5 bases and V by 3 bases; bases with no gene match: 5. CDR1 and CDR2 from the germline V gene are SNHLY and FYNNEI. The CDR3 DNA is TGTGCCAGCAGTGATGGGGGACTAGCGGCGGAGACCCAGTACTTC. Translating gives CASSDGGLAAETQYF.

V is TRBV6-5 and J is TRBJ1-1; TRBD1 might be the D (5 bases). Trimming stripped 8 bases from V and 1 base from J, with 14 bases between. The CDR3 runs to 14 residues. Germline CDR1 MNHEY, CDR2 SVGAGI. The CDR3: CASRTTGTNTEAFF. The CDR3 bases are TGTGCCAGCCGGACTACCGGGACGAACACTGAAGCTTTCTTT.

This clone was observed a few times. This chain connects TRBV5-8 to TRBJ2-7; D may be TRBD1 or TRBD2 (5 bases each). Germline V gives CDR1 SGHTS, CDR2 YDEGEE. The CDR3 has 17 residues. V lost 7 bases and J 0 bases, leaving 23 bases between the germline ends. The chain's CDR3 is CASQRPGRRPPSYEQYF. The CDR3 region has the DNA TGTGCCAGCCAAAGGCCGGGACGGCGACCCCCCTCCTACGAGCAGTACTTC.

V usage is TRBV7-9 and J usage is TRBJ1-2; TRBD1 matches at 9 bases. The CDR3 contains 15 residues. Trimming at V came to 3 bases and at J to 2 bases, leaving 4 bases not matched to a gene. Germline V gene data show CDR1 as SEHNR and CDR2 as FQNEAQ (reference sequence). The CDR3 region is CASSFDRGENYGYTF. In DNA, the CDR3 is TGTGCCAGCAGCTTCGACAGGGGGGAAAACTATGGCTACACCTTC. The complete variable domain, with remaining parts taken from reference TRBV7-9 and TRBJ1-2, reads DTGVSQNPRHKITKRGQNVTFRCDPISEHNRLYWYRQTLGQGPEFLTYFQNEAQLEKSRLLSDRFSAERPKGSFSTLEIQRTEQGDSAMYLCASSFDRGENYGYTFGSGTRLTVV.

This clone has a single count. The chain recombines TRBV30 with TRBJ1-2; D is perhaps TRBD1 (5 bases). This CDR3 comprises 13 residues. CDR1 is GTSNPN and CDR2 is SVGIG in the germline V gene (reference sequence). Trimming pared 7 bases from V and 8 bases from J, leaving 20 bases between. The CDR3 reads CASTDTAALGYTF. DNA of the CDR3: TGTGCCTCAACGGACACCGCTGCTCTCGGCTACACCTTC.

This clone has a single count. The chain carries TRBV11-3 and TRBJ1-1; 7 positions agree with TRBD1. The CDR3 length is 15 residues. Germline V gene data show CDR1 as SGHNT and CDR2 as YENEEA. V lost 5 bases to trimming and J lost 1 base; unmatched junction nucleotides: 7. The CDR3 bases are TGTGCCAGCAGCCCAGGGGGGGTAGGGAACACTGAAGCTTTCTTT. This encodes CASSPGGVGNTEAFF. The full variable domain, completed using reference TRBV11-3 and TRBJ1-1, is EAGVVQSPRYKIIEKKQPVAFWCNPISGHNTLYWYLQNLGQGPELLIRYENEEAVDDSQLPKDRFSAERLKGVDSTLKIQPAELGDSAVYLCASSPGGVGNTEAFFGQGTRLTVV.

J is TRBJ1-1 and V is TRBV4-1; D is unclear. The CDR3 sequence is 14 residues long. CDR1 MGHRA and CDR2 YSYEKL come from the germline V gene. V dropped 4 bases and J dropped 1 base, with 10 bases sitting between them. This CDR3 reads CASSPSEPNTEAFF. CDR3 coding DNA: TGCGCCAGCAGCCCCTCTGAGCCGAACACTGAAGCTTTCTTT.

This chain connects TRBV12-5 to TRBJ2-5; 11 bases match TRBD2. The CDR3 covers 16 residues. Trimming removed 6 bases from V and 5 bases from J; junction bases left unmatched: 11. The germline CDR1 and CDR2 sequences are LGHNT and FRNRAP. The CDR3 loop reads CASGPPTSGIGETQYF. CDR3 coding DNA: TGTGCTAGTGGCCCCCCGACTAGCGGGATAGGGGAGACCCAGTACTTC.

Worth noting for this clone: This sample also contains other DNA sequences that code for the same CDR3. The V call is TRBV7-9, the J call TRBJ2-3; D assignment may be TRBD1 or TRBD2 (5 bases each). The CDR3 sequence is 13 residues long. Germline CDR1 reads SEHNR; CDR2 reads FQNEAQ (reference sequence). Deletions cut 0 bases from V and 4 bases from J, with 5 bases between. In DNA, the CDR3 is TGTGCCAGCAGCTTAGCGGGACCAGATACGCAGTATTTT. This encodes CASSLAGPDTQYF.

The chain couples TRBV9 to TRBJ1-6, with 8 nucleotides matching TRBD1. The J segment lost 11 bases and the V segment lost 4 bases, leaving 8 bases of the junction unmatched. The CDR3 covers 14 residues. Germline CDR1 reads SGDLS; CDR2 reads YYNGEE. The CDR3 bases are TGTGCCAGCAGCTTAGGACAGGGAAATACACCCCTCCACTTT. Translation gives CASSLGQGNTPLHF.

The genes are TRBV14 and TRBJ2-1, with 12 positions matching TRBD2. The length of the CDR3 is 19 residues. Trimming removed 4 bases from V and 8 bases from J; junction bases left unmatched: 18. The germline V gene has CDR1 SGHDN and CDR2 FVKESK. The CDR3 coding sequence is TGTGCCAGCAGCCTCATATTCAGGGCTAGCGGGAGGGCCGGGGATGAGCAGTTCTTC. As protein: CASSLIFRASGRAGDEQFF.

The gene calls are TRBV6-1 and TRBJ1-3; D is uncertain. The V end was cut by 4 bases, the J end by 0 bases, with 7 bases between. The CDR3 is 14 amino acids. Germline V lookup: CDR1 MNHNS, CDR2 SASEGT. The CDR3 reads CASSGQLSGNTIYF. The CDR3 DNA follows: TGTGCCAGCAGTGGCCAGCTCTCTGGAAACACCATATATTTT.

V and J are TRBV5-6 and TRBJ2-2; perhaps TRBD2 as D (6 bases). The CDR3 length is 14 residues. Germline V gives CDR1 SGHDT, CDR2 YYEEEE. V lost 4 bases and J 7 bases, leaving 14 bases between the germline ends. As DNA, the CDR3 is TGTGCCAGCAGCCGACTAGAGTTGGGCGGGGAGCTGTTTTTT. Residues: CASSRLELGGELFF.

The chain combines TRBV2 with TRBJ2-3, with no clear D. Between the trimmed V and J ends, which lost 6 bases and 0 bases, there was a span of 7 bases. Per the germline V gene, CDR1 is SNHLY and CDR2 is FYNNEI. This CDR3 spans 13 amino acids. CDR3 DNA: TGTGCCAGCAGGATCCCCAGCACAGATACGCAGTATTTT. It encodes CASRIPSTDTQYF.

Here the CDR3 reads CAWSVIGNTIYF. The CDR3 DNA reads TGTGCCTGGAGTGTAATCGGAAACACCATATATTTT. The rearrangement joins TRBV30 to TRBJ1-3; D is unresolved. Per germline, CDR1 GTSNPN and CDR2 SVGIG (reference sequence). The V gene lost 0 bases and the J gene lost 4 bases, with 4 bases spanning the gap. This CDR3 is 12 amino acids long.

J is TRBJ2-7 and V is TRBV19, with TRBD2 matching 11 bases. CDR1 LNHDA and CDR2 SQIVND come from the germline V gene (reference sequence). V dropped 4 bases and J dropped 1; count of bases not matched to a gene: 9. The CDR3 totals 17 residues. Here the CDR3 DNA reads TGTGCCAGTAGTAAACTCGGCGGGACTAGCGGTTCCTACGAGCAGTACTTC. Residues: CASSKLGGTSGSYEQYF.

V usage is TRBV4-1 and J usage is TRBJ2-7, with 8 bases lining up with TRBD2. V gave up 3 bases and J gave up 5 bases; unmatched junction bases: 9. The germline CDR1 and CDR2 sequences are MGHRA and YSYEKL. The CDR3 length is 15 residues. DNA of the CDR3: TGCGCCAGCAGCCAGGTGACTAGCGCGACAGACGAGCAGTACTTC. Amino acid sequence: CASSQVTSATDEQYF.

In its sample, this clone was seen once. The chain uses TRBV5-1 and TRBJ1-1, with D tentatively TRBD1 (5 bases). Germline V gene data show CDR1 as SGHRS and CDR2 as YFSETQ. The CDR3 consists of 13 residues. V lost 0 bases and J 7 bases, leaving 10 bases between the germline ends. The CDR3: CASSLAWGNEAFF. DNA for the CDR3: TGCGCCAGCAGCTTGGCCTGGGGCAATGAAGCTTTCTTT. Full variable domain (missing parts from reference TRBV5-1 and TRBJ1-1): KAGVTQTPRYLIKTRGQQVTLSCSPISGHRSVSWYQQTPGQGLQFLFEYFSETQRNKGNFPGRFSGRQFSNSRSEMNVSTLELGDSALYLCASSLAWGNEAFFGQGTRLTVV.

This chain links TRBV5-6 with TRBJ2-7; D unclear. Trimming stripped 4 bases from V and 3 bases from J, with 11 bases between. The CDR3 extends over 13 amino acids. Germline CDR1 reads SGHDT; CDR2 reads YYEEEE. The CDR3 here is CASSPASLYEQYF. In DNA form, the CDR3 reads TGTGCCAGCAGCCCCGCAAGCCTCTACGAGCAGTACTTC.

This clone is a singleton in its sample. V is TRBV7-2 and J is TRBJ2-5; perhaps TRBD2 as D (5 bases). CDR3 length: 15 residues. Trimming left V 5 bases short and J 1 base short, with 14 bases between. CDR1 is SGHTA, CDR2 FQGNSA, per germline. This chain's CDR3 is CASSLSVLAQETQYF. CDR3 bases: TGTGCCAGCAGCCTTAGCGTTCTGGCCCAAGAGACCCAGTACTTC.

The chain recombines TRBV5-1 with TRBJ2-6; D not certain. V shed 1 base and J shed 0 bases, with 11 bases lying between them. The CDR3 runs to 17 residues. The germline CDR1 and CDR2 sequences are SGHRS and YFSETQ. This CDR3 reads CASSLSPRGSGANVLTF. The CDR3, as DNA: TGCGCCAGCAGCTTGTCTCCTCGCGGCTCTGGGGCCAACGTCCTGACTTTC. Full variable domain (remainder filled in from reference TRBV5-1 and TRBJ2-6): KAGVTQTPRYLIKTRGQQVTLSCSPISGHRSVSWYQQTPGQGLQFLFEYFSETQRNKGNFPGRFSGRQFSNSRSEMNVSTLELGDSALYLCASSLSPRGSGANVLTFGAGSRLTVL.

This rearrangement joins TRBV11-2 to TRBJ2-1; D is unresolved. CDR3 length equals 13 residues. CDR1 SGHAT and CDR2 FQNNGV come from the germline V gene. V gave up 3 bases and J gave up 6 bases, with 9 bases separating them. As DNA, the CDR3 is TGTGCCAGCAGCTTCAGACCTGGCAATGAGCAGTTCTTC. Protein product: CASSFRPGNEQFF.

The table lists this clone with a count of one. V usage is TRBV2 and J usage is TRBJ2-7; D might be TRBD1 or TRBD2, each matching 5 bases. This CDR3 contains 14 residues. Trimming left V 8 bases short and J 4 bases short, with 18 bases between. Per germline, CDR1 SNHLY and CDR2 FYNNEI. This CDR3 is CASYSGTAGYEQYF. The CDR3 DNA reads as TGTGCCAGCTATTCCGGGACGGCCGGGTACGAGCAGTACTTC.

V usage is TRBV14 and J usage is TRBJ2-3; D not certain. Germline loops: CDR1 SGHDN, CDR2 FVKESK. Trimming removed 2 bases from V and 4 bases from J, with 7 bases in between. The CDR3 covers 13 residues. The CDR3 coding sequence is TGTGCCAGCAGCCAAAACCTCGCAGATACGCAGTATTTT. It specifies CASSQNLADTQYF.

This rearrangement joins TRBV27 to TRBJ2-2; 10 positions match TRBD1. The V segment lost 6 bases and the J segment 2 bases; nucleotides outside the gene matches: 3. Germline lookup yields CDR1 MNHEY and CDR2 SMNVEV (reference sequence). This CDR3 comprises 15 residues. As DNA, the CDR3 is TGTGCCAGCAGAGGGACAGGGGCAAACACCGGGGAGCTGTTTTTT. It translates to CASRGTGANTGELFF.